These 6 T cell receptor beta chains share one sample of origin, sequenced in a study of T cell responses to AZD1222 COVID-19 vaccine. Sequenced by immunoSEQ multiplex PCR; TCRdb stores in-frame clones only, minus some. Found here are 110,000 or so clones, approximately 89% of them singletons; the top ten hold 3.1%. The source was peripheral blood, collected on day 0 of MenACWY control vaccination. Receptor source: an adult in good health.

The V gene is TRBV5-1, the J gene TRBJ1-1, with 7 bases lining up with TRBD1. V trimming: 4 bases; J trimming: 5 bases; junction bases outside the gene matches: 11. The CDR3 has 15 amino acids. Per the germline V gene, CDR1 is SGHRS and CDR2 is YFSETQ. The CDR3 nucleotides read TGCGCCAGCAGCCAAACGACAGGGTCGGGAACTGAAGCTTTCTTT. This codes for CASSQTTGSGTEAFF.

The chain carries TRBV9 and TRBJ1-4, with unresolved D. The ends were cut back, 2 bases at V and 5 bases at J, with 4 bases in the middle. The CDR3 consists of 12 residues. Per the germline V gene, CDR1 is SGDLS and CDR2 is YYNGEE. CDR3 region: CASSVDNEKLFF. The DNA for the CDR3 is TGTGCCAGCAGCGTCGACAATGAAAAACTGTTTTTT.

The V call is TRBV19, the J call TRBJ2-2, with 9 nucleotides matching TRBD1. The CDR3 totals 14 residues. V was pared by 8 bases and J by 3 bases, with 4 bases of the junction left unmatched. Germline assignment: CDR1 LNHDA and CDR2 SQIVND (reference sequence). DNA for the CDR3: TGTGCCAGTCGCAGGACAGGGGACACCGGGGAGCTGTTTTTT. The encoded protein is CASRRTGDTGELFF.

The chain is built from TRBV28 and TRBJ2-7, with D unclear. Trimming took off 5 bases at V and 2 bases at J, with 10 bases between the two ends. CDR3 length equals 13 residues. In germline, CDR1 is MDHEN, CDR2 SYDVKM. The CDR3 reads CASSPQAAYEQYF. DNA of the CDR3: TGTGCCAGCAGTCCGCAGGCTGCCTACGAGCAGTACTTC.

V and J are TRBV7-9 and TRBJ2-1; the D gene is possibly TRBD1 (5 bases). The germline V gene has CDR1 SEHNR and CDR2 FQNEAQ (reference sequence). V was trimmed by 2 bases and J by 8 bases, leaving 13 bases between them. CDR3 length: 14 residues. The CDR3 DNA follows: TGTGCCAGCAGCTTATCCCGGGCAGGGTATGAGCAGTTCTTC. Its protein is CASSLSRAGYEQFF.

The chain couples TRBV9 to TRBJ1-1; D gene ambiguous. V lost 0 bases, J lost 0 bases, and 9 bases lay in between. Per the germline V gene, CDR1 is SGDLS and CDR2 is YYNGEE. The CDR3 totals 15 residues. CDR3 in amino acids: CASSVGGGMNTEAFF. In nucleotides, the CDR3 is TGTGCCAGCAGCGTAGGTGGCGGGATGAACACTGAAGCTTTCTTT.